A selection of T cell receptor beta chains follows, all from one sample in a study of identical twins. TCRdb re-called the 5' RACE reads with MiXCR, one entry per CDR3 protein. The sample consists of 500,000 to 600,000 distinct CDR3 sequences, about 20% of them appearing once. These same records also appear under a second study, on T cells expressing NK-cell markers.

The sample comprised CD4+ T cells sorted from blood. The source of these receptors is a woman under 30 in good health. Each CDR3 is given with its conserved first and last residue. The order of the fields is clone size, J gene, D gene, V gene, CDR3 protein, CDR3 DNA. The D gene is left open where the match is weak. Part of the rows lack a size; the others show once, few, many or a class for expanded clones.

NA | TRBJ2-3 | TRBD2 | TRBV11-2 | CASSLGGLAGYWGTDTQYF | TGTGCCAGCAGCCTAGGGGGACTAGCGGGGTACTGGGGCACAGATACGCAGTATTTT
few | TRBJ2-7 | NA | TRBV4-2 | CASSHYSDGPYEQYF | TGTGCCAGCAGCCACTACTCGGACGGACCCTACGAGCAGTACTTC
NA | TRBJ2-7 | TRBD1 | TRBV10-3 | CAISLQGGEQYF | TGTGCCATCAGTTTACAGGGGGGAGAGCAGTACTTC
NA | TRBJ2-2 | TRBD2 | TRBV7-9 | CASSLSLAVNSGELFF | TGTGCCAGCAGCTTATCGCTAGCGGTGAATTCCGGGGAGCTGTTTTTT
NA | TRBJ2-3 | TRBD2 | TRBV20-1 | CSAPAGGRGGDTQYF | TGCAGTGCTCCCGCTGGCGGGAGGGGGGGAGATACGCAGTATTTT
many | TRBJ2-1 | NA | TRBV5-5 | CASSLDGSTSYNEQFF | TGTGCCAGCAGCTTGGACGGTTCGACCTCCTACAATGAGCAGTTCTTC
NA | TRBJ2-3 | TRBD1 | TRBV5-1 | CASSLAGTGGAGNTDTQYF | TGCGCCAGCAGCTTGGCCGGGACAGGGGGCGCGGGCAACACAGATACGCAGTATTTT
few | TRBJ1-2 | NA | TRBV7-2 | CASSSQGSYGYTF | TGTGCCAGCAGCTCGCAGGGGTCCTATGGCTACACCTTC
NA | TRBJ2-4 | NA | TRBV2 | CASRAETASGDF | TGTGCCAGCCGCGCCGAGACGGCCTCAGGGGATTTC
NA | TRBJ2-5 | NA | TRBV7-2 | CASSPRATLGETQYF | TGTGCCAGCAGCCCAAGGGCCACACTGGGGGAGACCCAGTACTTC
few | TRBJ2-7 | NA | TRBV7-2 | CASKGNSYEQYF | TGTGCCAGTAAGGGTAACTCCTACGAGCAGTACTTC
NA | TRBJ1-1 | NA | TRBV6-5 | CASRSLSPRTTEAFF | TGTGCCAGCAGATCACTCTCCCCCAGAACGACTGAAGCTTTCTTT
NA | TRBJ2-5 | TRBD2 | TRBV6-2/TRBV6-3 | CATTGTSGKQTQYF | TGTGCCACCACCGGGACTAGCGGGAAACAGACCCAGTACTTC
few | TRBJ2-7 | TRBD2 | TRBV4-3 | CASSLRASGSAVEQYF | TGCGCCAGCAGCCTCCGAGCTAGCGGGAGTGCCGTCGAGCAGTACTTC
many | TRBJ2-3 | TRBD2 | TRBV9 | CASSVEAGGDTDTQYF | TGTGCCAGCAGCGTAGAGGCGGGGGGGGACACAGATACGCAGTATTTT
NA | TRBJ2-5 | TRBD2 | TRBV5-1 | CASSMGLRETQYF | TGCGCCAGCAGCATGGGACTAAGAGAGACCCAGTACTTC
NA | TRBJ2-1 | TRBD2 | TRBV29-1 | CSVSRAGGRDEQFF | TGCAGCGTTTCGAGAGCGGGGGGCCGAGATGAGCAGTTCTTC
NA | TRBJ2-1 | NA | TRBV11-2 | CASSASSSHEQFF | TGTGCCAGCAGCGCCTCTAGTAGTCATGAGCAGTTCTTC
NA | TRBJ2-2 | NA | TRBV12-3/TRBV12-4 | CAGVSTGELFF | TGTGCTGGGGTGAGCACCGGGGAGCTGTTTTTT
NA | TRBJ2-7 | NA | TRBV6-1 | CASTKYTGSEQYF | TGTGCCAGCACCAAATACACAGGATCCGAGCAGTACTTC
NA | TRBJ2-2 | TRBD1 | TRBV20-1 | CSARKRTGSTGELFF | TGCAGTGCTAGAAAAAGGACAGGCAGCACCGGGGAGCTGTTTTTT
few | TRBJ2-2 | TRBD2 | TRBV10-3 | CAISGDYGLGELFF | TGTGCCATCAGTGGGGACTACGGTTTAGGGGAGCTGTTTTTT
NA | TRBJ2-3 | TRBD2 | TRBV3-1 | CASSQRASGVSDTQYF | TGTGCCAGCAGCCAAAGGGCTAGCGGGGTCTCGGATACGCAGTATTTT
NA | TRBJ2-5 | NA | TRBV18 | CASSPTGLGRETQYF | TGTGCCAGCTCACCTACAGGGCTCGGGCGGGAGACCCAGTACTTC
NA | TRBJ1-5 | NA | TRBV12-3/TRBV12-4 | CASSLMGSNQPQHF | TGTGCCAGCAGTTTGATGGGTAGCAATCAGCCCCAGCATTTT
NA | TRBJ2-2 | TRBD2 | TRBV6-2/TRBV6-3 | CASSDLTSGRITGELFF | TGTGCCAGCAGTGACTTGACTAGCGGTAGGATTACCGGGGAGCTGTTTTTT
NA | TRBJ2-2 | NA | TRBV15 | CATSRDITYWKSANTGELFF | TGTGCCACCAGCAGAGATATCACATATTGGAAGTCCGCGAACACCGGGGAGCTGTTTTTT
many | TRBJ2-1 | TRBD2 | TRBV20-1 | CSSSERGRSYNEQFF | TGCAGTTCAAGTGAGCGGGGGAGGTCCTACAATGAGCAGTTCTTC
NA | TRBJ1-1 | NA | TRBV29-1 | CSVVQVENTEAFF | TGCAGCGTTGTGCAGGTAGAAAACACTGAAGCTTTCTTT
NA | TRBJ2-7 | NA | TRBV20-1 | CSAILASSSYEQYF | TGCAGTGCTATTCTAGCGTCAAGCTCCTACGAGCAGTACTTC
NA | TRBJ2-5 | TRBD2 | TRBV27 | CASSFERGGETQYF | TGTGCCAGCAGTTTTGAGCGGGGAGGGGAGACCCAGTACTTC
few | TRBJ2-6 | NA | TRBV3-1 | CASSRVGAGANVLTF | TGTGCCAGCAGCCGTGTCGGGGCTGGGGCCAACGTCCTGACTTTC
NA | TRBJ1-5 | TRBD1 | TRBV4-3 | CASSQGTGSRPQHF | TGCGCCAGCAGCCAGGGGACAGGGTCAAGGCCCCAGCATTTT
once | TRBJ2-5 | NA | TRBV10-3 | CAISTDQETQYF | TGTGCCATTTCGACAGACCAAGAGACCCAGTACTTC
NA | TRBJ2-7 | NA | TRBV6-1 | CASTHGPTYEQYF | TGTGCCAGCACGCATGGACCAACCTACGAGCAGTACTTC
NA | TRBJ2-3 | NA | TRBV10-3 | CAVLSGTGRREGADTQYF | TGTGCCGTCCTGTCCGGGACAGGGCGGCGGGAGGGTGCAGATACGCAGTATTTT
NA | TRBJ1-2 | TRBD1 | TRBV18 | CASSPPWTGGANGYTF | TGTGCCAGCTCACCACCTTGGACAGGGGGCGCGAATGGCTACACCTTC
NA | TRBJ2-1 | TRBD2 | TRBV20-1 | CSAPRGGRKGEQFF | TGCAGTGCACCTAGGGGAGGGAGAAAGGGTGAGCAGTTCTTC
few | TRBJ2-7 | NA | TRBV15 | CATSRDGILYEQYF | TGTGCCACCAGCAGAGACGGCATCCTCTACGAGCAGTACTTC
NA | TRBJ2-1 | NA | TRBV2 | CASSGLTYNEQFF | TGTGCCAGCAGTGGCCTTACTTACAATGAGCAGTTCTTC
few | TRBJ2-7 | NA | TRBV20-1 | CSAPLLDRNYEQYF | TGCAGTGCTCCCTTGCTGGACAGAAACTACGAGCAGTACTTC
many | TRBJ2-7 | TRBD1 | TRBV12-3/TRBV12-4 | CASSFGTGGSYEQYF | TGTGCCAGCAGTTTCGGGACAGGGGGCTCCTACGAGCAGTACTTC
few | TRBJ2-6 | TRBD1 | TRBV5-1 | CASSFLVTGSGANVLTF | TGCGCCAGCAGCTTCCTCGTGACAGGGTCAGGGGCCAACGTCCTGACTTTC
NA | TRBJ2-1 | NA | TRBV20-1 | CSARALGRDFYNEQFF | TGCAGTGCTAGGGCCCTAGGGCGGGACTTCTACAATGAGCAGTTCTTC
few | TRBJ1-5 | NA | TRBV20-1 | CSAARTSQPQHF | TGCAGTGCCGCCCGGACGAGTCAGCCCCAGCATTTT
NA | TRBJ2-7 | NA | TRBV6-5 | CASSLRPHGGPYEQYF | TGTGCCAGCAGTTTAAGGCCTCACGGAGGACCCTACGAGCAGTACTTC
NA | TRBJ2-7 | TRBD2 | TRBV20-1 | CSAKGEREATYVQYF | TGCAGTGCTAAGGGGGAGCGGGAGGCAACCTACGTGCAGTACTTC
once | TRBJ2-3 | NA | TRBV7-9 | CASIEGGSGTDTQYF | TGTGCCAGCATTGAGGGAGGAAGTGGCACAGATACGCAGTATTTT